The 18 T cell receptor beta chains in this list originate from one sample, sequenced in a study of shared clonotypes between healthy human individuals. Produced via immunoSEQ multiplex PCR; TCRdb's table is partial and in-frame only. The sample yields some 1,600,000 clones, 95% to 99% seen once. Sample: naive CD4+ T cells sorted from blood. As for subset: CD45RA+ positively selected. These receptors were taken from a man between 25 and 39 years old in good health.

A word on this clone: The identical CDR3 is also encoded by other nucleotide sequences in the sample. The chain couples TRBV7-2 to TRBJ1-5; possible D gene TRBD1, 5 bases. CDR3 length equals 15 residues. Germline-derived CDR1 and CDR2 are SGHTA and FQGNSA. Trimming took 0 bases from V and 5 from J, leaving 11 bases between them. The CDR3 loop is CASSLAGQGYQPQHF. Here the CDR3 DNA reads TGTGCCAGCAGCTTAGCGGGTCAGGGTTATCAGCCCCAGCATTTT.

The chain combines TRBV30 with TRBJ2-2; D is uncertain. Germline V gene data show CDR1 as GTSNPN and CDR2 as SVGIG (reference sequence). Trimming removed 4 bases from V and 3 bases from J, with 9 bases in between. This CDR3 has 13 residues. In DNA form, the CDR3 reads TGTGCCTGGAATACCATACACACCGGGGAGCTGTTTTTT. Amino acid sequence: CAWNTIHTGELFF.

This clone was counted once. J is TRBJ2-1 and V is TRBV9, with 10 bases matching TRBD2. The CDR3 covers 15 residues. J was trimmed by 4 bases and V by 4 bases; bases with no gene match: 5. The V gene's germline CDR1 is SGDLS and CDR2 YYNGEE. CDR3 loop: CASSTSGIDYNEQFF. In nucleotides, the CDR3 is TGTGCCAGCAGCACTAGCGGGATAGATTACAATGAGCAGTTCTTC.

The rearrangement joins TRBV29-1 to TRBJ1-2, with 11 bases that match TRBD1. Per germline, CDR1 SQVTM and CDR2 ANQGSEA. CDR3 size: 12 residues. V was clipped by 8 bases and J by 4 bases; unmatched bases: 3. CDR3 DNA sequence: TGCAGCAGTGGGACAGGGGGCTATGGCTACACCTTC. It translates to CSSGTGGYGYTF.

V is TRBV29-1 and J is TRBJ2-4; no firm D call. Germline CDR1 reads SQVTM; CDR2 reads ANQGSEA. Deletions cut 3 bases from V and 10 bases from J, with 13 bases between. This CDR3 region has 12 residues. The CDR3 DNA follows: TGCAGCGTTGAGGTCCCGGACGGGATTCAGTACTTC. This translates into CSVEVPDGIQYF.

The chain is built from TRBV11-2 and TRBJ2-7; D gene uncertain. Trimming took 1 base from V and 6 from J, leaving 10 bases between them. The germline V gene encodes CDR1 SGHAT and CDR2 FQNNGV. The CDR3 runs to 13 residues. The CDR3 bases are TGTGCCAGCAGCTTAGCCCCCCAGCGCGAGCAGTACTTC. Amino acids: CASSLAPQREQYF.

This sequence joins TRBV5-1 and TRBJ2-2; D is ambiguous. This CDR3 is built from 14 residues. Germline V gives CDR1 SGHRS, CDR2 YFSETQ. The V end lost 4 bases, the J end lost 6 bases, and 13 bases lay between the germline ends. CDR3 region: CASSDDRGPGELFF. DNA for the CDR3: TGCGCCAGCAGCGACGACCGAGGACCCGGGGAGCTGTTTTTT.

This chain uses TRBV29-1 with TRBJ2-5; TRBD2 agrees at 14 bases. The CDR3 totals 14 residues. Germline V gene lookup returns CDR1 SQVTM and CDR2 ANQGSEA. Trimming at V came to 7 bases and at J to 5 bases, leaving 6 bases not matched to a gene. The CDR3 here is CSAGLAGGPETQYF. CDR3 nucleotide sequence: TGCAGCGCCGGACTAGCGGGAGGACCCGAGACCCAGTACTTC.

The chain couples TRBV21-1 to TRBJ2-2; TRBD2 is the table's D call, not checked against the DNA. TRBV21-1 is termed a pseudogene. The CDR3 contains 16 residues. The CDR3 region has the DNA TGTGCCAGCAGCAAGTGTAGCGGGAGCAGGACCGGGGAGCTGTTTTTT. Protein product: CASSKCSGSRTGELFF.

J is TRBJ1-2 and V is TRBV28, with 8 bases matching TRBD1. V shed 5 bases, J shed 4 bases, and the junction held 15 bases outside the gene matches. Germline V gene lookup returns CDR1 MDHEN and CDR2 SYDVKM. The CDR3 is 17 amino acids. The DNA of the CDR3 is TGTGCCAGCAGTACCGACAGGGGAACTCCTGGGGGCTATGGCTACACCTTC. Its translation is CASSTDRGTPGGYGYTF.

The J gene is TRBJ1-2, the V gene TRBV5-1, with TRBD1 as a possible D gene (5 bases). The germline CDR1 and CDR2 sequences are SGHRS and YFSETQ. V gave up 5 bases and J gave up 4 bases, with 15 bases separating them. This CDR3 comprises 14 residues. The CDR3 loop reads CASRRDSPVYGYTF. The CDR3 DNA reads as TGCGCCAGCAGACGCGACAGCCCGGTCTATGGCTACACCTTC.

The chain employs TRBV28 and TRBJ1-5; the D is unclear. The V and J ends lost 4 bases and 7 bases respectively, with 23 bases between them. This CDR3 spans 17 amino acids. CDR1 and CDR2 from the germline V gene are MDHEN and SYDVKM. The CDR3 is CASSSHLGDPLGQPQHF. CDR3 nucleotide sequence: TGTGCCAGCAGTTCACACCTCGGGGATCCCCTCGGGCAGCCCCAGCATTTT.

In regard to this clone: The sample carries other DNA sequences with the same CDR3. This chain connects TRBV18 to TRBJ2-3, with no clear D. The germline gives CDR1 KGHSH, CDR2 LQKENI. Trimming removed 4 bases from V and 3 bases from J, with 2 bases in between. This CDR3 spans 11 amino acids. CDR3 in DNA: TGTGCCAGCTCACTTACAGATACGCAGTATTTT. It codes for CASSLTDTQYF. Complete variable domain (other parts from reference TRBV18 and TRBJ2-3): NAGVMQNPRHLVRRRGQEARLRCSPMKGHSHVYWYRQLPEEGLKFMVYLQKENIIDESGMPKERFSAEFPKEGPSILRIQQVVRGDSAAYFCASSLTDTQYFGPGTRLTVL.

The J gene is TRBJ2-1, the V gene TRBV2, with unresolved D. Germline CDR1 is SNHLY and CDR2 is FYNNEI. This CDR3 contains 13 residues. Trimming took 4 bases from V and 4 from J, leaving 8 bases between them. CDR3 nucleotide sequence: TGTGCCAGCAGTGGTGACTTTTACAATGAGCAGTTCTTC. This codes for CASSGDFYNEQFF.

J is TRBJ2-7 and V is TRBV6-6; D not certain. CDR3 length equals 14 residues. Per germline, CDR1 MNHNY and CDR2 SVGAGI (reference sequence). Trimming stripped 2 bases from V and 6 bases from J, with 14 bases between. Written as DNA, the CDR3 is TGTGCCAGCAGTTACGAGTCGGATTGGGTCGAGCAGTACTTC. Translation: CASSYESDWVEQYF.

V and J are TRBV9 and TRBJ2-2; 13 positions agree with TRBD2. Trimming removed 2 bases from V and 6 bases from J; junction bases left unmatched: 4. The CDR3 loop spans 16 amino acids. Per germline, CDR1 SGDLS and CDR2 YYNGEE. The CDR3 bases are TGTGCCAGCAGCGTTAGGACTAGCGGGAGCCCCGGGGAGCTGTTTTTT. As protein: CASSVRTSGSPGELFF.

This sequence joins TRBV10-3 and TRBJ2-7; possibly TRBD1 or TRBD2 for D (5 bases each). CDR3 size: 14 residues. Germline V CDR1 and CDR2: ENHRY, SYGVKD. The germline V and J ends were trimmed by 3 bases and 2 bases, with 11 bases remaining between them. CDR3 coding DNA: TGTGCCATCAGTGAATGGGACGGGACCTACGAGCAGTACTTC. Protein: CAISEWDGTYEQYF.

The gene calls are TRBV5-6 and TRBJ2-2; D is unclear. Trimming took 0 bases from V and 3 from J, leaving 6 bases between them. Germline CDR1 and CDR2: SGHDT and YYEEEE. The CDR3 has 14 residues. The CDR3 reads CASSLGLYTGELFF. CDR3 bases: TGTGCCAGCAGCTTGGGGCTATACACCGGGGAGCTGTTTTTT. The full variable domain, rest sourced from reference TRBV5-6 and TRBJ2-2, is DAGVTQSPTHLIKTRGQQVTLRCSPKSGHDTVSWYQQALGQGPQFIFQYYEEEERQRGNFPDRFSGHQFPNYSSELNVNALLLGDSALYLCASSLGLYTGELFFGEGSRLTVL.